This T cell receptor beta chain comes out of a study of Ad26.COV2.S vaccination and SARS-CoV-2 variants. Overall study context: Among those in the COV1001 Ad26.COV2.S trial arm was the donor. Broader study findings: Vaccine recipients had higher spike-specific TCR breadth than placebo recipients.

The data were produced by immunoSEQ multiplex PCR, yet TCRdb's version contains in-frame clones alone and is incomplete. This repertoire shows roughly 500,000 clones, approximately 89% found once; its top ten account for approximately 2.5%. This clone was observed a single time. The antigen is unknown. As to treatment: around 19 received Ad26.COV2.S at low or high dose, single or two shots; about 5 received placebo; per-sample allocation not given. The samples date from day 63 after the first vaccine or placebo injection. Within Boston, the person who donated was an adult of 18-55 years. Looked up from germline, CDR1 is LNHDA and CDR2 is SQIVND (reference sequence). This CDR3 has 15 amino acids. Trimming took 3 bases from V and 6 from J, leaving 12 bases between them.

This clonotype originated in a person between 18 and 59 years old who received the Ad26.COV2.S COVID-19 vaccine or a placebo. The sample here was peripheral blood, taken in a trial of Ad26.COV2.S vaccine versus placebo. The chain employs TRBV19 and TRBJ1-6, with D hard to call. The CDR3 loop is CASSIETGPNSPLHF. The CDR3 DNA reads TGTGCCAGTAGTATTGAGACGGGTCCTAATTCACCCCTCCACTTT.